A few counts support the clone carrying this T cell receptor beta chain. Its antigen is undetermined. The data derive from a study of T-cell memory formation after mild COVID-19. Study at large: Most TCR clusters belonged to a single donor. General observations from the study: CD4+ clones that contracted lay mainly in CM and EM; CD8+ ones lay in EMRA.

With 1 base clipped from V and 1 base from J, the junction kept 4 bases outside the gene matches. The CDR3 spans 16 residues. Germline CDR1 SEHNR, CDR2 FQNEAQ (reference sequence). A single record per CDR3 protein comes from TCRdb applying MiXCR to the 5' RACE reads. The sample lists 350,000 to 500,000 distinct CDR3 sequences, roughly a quarter seen once, with around 13% in the top ten. The chain recombines TRBV7-9 with TRBJ1-5; 7 bases line up with TRBD1. Sequenced sample: PBMCs or a T cell subset sorted from them (not recorded which). The receptor was isolated from an adult woman who had mild COVID-19 (a few samples of this study predate the infection). Cell type and time point are not known. CDR3 DNA: TGTGCCAGCAGCTTAGAGCCCAGGGGGAGCAATCAGCCCCAGCATTTT. Translation: CASSLEPRGSNQPQHF.